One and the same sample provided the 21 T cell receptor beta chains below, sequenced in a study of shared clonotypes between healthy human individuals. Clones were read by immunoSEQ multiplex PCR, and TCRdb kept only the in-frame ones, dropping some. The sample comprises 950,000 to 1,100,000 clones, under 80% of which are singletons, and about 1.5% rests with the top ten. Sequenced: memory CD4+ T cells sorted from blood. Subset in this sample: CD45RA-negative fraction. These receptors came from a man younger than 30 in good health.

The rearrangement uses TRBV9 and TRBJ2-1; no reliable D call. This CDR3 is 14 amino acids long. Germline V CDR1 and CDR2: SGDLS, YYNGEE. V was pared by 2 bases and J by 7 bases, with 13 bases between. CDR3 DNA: TGTGCCAGCAGCGTTGGTACAGAAGATAATGAGCAGTTCTTC. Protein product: CASSVGTEDNEQFF.

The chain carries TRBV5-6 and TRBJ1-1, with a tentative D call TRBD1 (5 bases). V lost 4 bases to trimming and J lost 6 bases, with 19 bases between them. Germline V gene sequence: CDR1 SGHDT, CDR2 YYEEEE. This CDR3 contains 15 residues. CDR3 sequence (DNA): TGTGCCAGCAGCGGCGGGGCAGGGACGGGATCTGAAGCTTTCTTT. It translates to CASSGGAGTGSEAFF. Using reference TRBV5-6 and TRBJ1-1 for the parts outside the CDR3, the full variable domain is DAGVTQSPTHLIKTRGQQVTLRCSPKSGHDTVSWYQQALGQGPQFIFQYYEEEERQRGNFPDRFSGHQFPNYSSELNVNALLLGDSALYLCASSGGAGTGSEAFFGQGTRLTVV.

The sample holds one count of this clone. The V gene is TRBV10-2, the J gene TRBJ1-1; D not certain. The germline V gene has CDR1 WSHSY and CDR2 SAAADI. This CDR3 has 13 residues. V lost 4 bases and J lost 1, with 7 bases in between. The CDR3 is CASSAQRNTEAFF. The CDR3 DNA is TGCGCCAGCAGTGCACAGAGGAACACTGAAGCTTTCTTT.

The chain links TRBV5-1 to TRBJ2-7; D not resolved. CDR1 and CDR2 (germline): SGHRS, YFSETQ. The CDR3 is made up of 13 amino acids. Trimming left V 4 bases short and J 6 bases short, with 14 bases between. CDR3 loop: CASSTRTWAEQYF. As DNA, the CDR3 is TGCGCCAGCAGCACCAGGACCTGGGCCGAGCAGTACTTC.

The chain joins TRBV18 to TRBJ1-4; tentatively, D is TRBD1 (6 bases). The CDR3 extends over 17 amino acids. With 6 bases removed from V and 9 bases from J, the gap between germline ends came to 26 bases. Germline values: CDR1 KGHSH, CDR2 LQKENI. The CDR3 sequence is CASSLGGPGSSQKKLFF. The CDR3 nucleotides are TGTGCCAGCTCCCTAGGGGGTCCCGGATCTTCACAAAAAAAACTGTTTTTT.

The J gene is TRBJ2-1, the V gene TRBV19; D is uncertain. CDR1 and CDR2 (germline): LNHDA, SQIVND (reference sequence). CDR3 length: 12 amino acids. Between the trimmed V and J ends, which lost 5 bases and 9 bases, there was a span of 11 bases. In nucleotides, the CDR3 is TGTGCCAGTAGTGCGTTCCTAGGTGAGCAGTTCTTC. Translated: CASSAFLGEQFF.

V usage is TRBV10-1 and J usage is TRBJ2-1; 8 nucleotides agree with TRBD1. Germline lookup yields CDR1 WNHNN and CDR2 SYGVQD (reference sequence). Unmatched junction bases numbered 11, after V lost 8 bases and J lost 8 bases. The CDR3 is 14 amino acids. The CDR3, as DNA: TGCGCCAGCTCTCGGACAGGGATGGTTTATGAGCAGTTCTTC. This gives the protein CASSRTGMVYEQFF.

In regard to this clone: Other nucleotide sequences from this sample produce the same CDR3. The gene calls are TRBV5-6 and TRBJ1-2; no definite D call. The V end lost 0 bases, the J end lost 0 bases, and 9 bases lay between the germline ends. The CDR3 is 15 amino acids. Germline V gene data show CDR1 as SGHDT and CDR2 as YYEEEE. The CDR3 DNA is TGTGCCAGCAGCTTGGTGGTCGGATCTAACTATGGCTACACCTTC. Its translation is CASSLVVGSNYGYTF.

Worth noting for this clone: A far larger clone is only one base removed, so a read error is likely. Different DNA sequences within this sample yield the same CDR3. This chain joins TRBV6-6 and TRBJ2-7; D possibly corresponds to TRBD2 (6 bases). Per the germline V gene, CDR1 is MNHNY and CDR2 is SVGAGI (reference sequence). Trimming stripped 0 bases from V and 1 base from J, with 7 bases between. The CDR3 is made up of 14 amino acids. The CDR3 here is CASSYSSGSYEQYF. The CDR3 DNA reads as TGTGCCAGCAGTTACTCTAGCGGTTCCTACGAGCAGTACTTC.

CDR3 residues: CASSPQGARGEKLFF. CDR3 DNA: TGTGCCAGCTCACCACAGGGGGCGAGAGGGGAAAAACTGTTTTTT. The chain is built from TRBV18 and TRBJ1-4, with 7 bases fitting TRBD1. Germline CDR1 KGHSH, CDR2 LQKENI. The CDR3 is 15 amino acids. Trimming took 1 base from V and 8 from J; bases not matched to a gene: 7.

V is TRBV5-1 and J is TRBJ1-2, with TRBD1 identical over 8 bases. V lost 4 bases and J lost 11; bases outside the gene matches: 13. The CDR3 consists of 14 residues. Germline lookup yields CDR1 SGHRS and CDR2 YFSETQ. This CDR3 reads CASSLWDRSNEYTF. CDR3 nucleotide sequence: TGCGCCAGCAGCCTGTGGGACAGGAGTAATGAGTACACCTTC.

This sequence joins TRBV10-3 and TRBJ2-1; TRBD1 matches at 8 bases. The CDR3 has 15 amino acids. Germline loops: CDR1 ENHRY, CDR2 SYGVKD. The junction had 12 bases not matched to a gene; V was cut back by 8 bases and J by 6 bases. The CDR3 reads CAIGALAGGGNEQFF. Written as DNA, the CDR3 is TGTGCCATCGGGGCGTTGGCAGGGGGCGGCAATGAGCAGTTCTTC.

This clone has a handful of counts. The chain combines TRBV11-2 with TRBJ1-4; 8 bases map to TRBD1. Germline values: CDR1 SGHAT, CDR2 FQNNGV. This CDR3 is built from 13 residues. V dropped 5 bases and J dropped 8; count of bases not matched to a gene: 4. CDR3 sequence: CASSAQGAEKLFF. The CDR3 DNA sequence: TGTGCCAGCAGCGCCCAGGGGGCAGAAAAACTGTTTTTT.

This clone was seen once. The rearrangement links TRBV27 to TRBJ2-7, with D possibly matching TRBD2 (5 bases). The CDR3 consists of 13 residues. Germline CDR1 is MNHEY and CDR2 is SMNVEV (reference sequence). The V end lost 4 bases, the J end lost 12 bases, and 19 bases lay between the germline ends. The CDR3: CASSSPSLGESYF. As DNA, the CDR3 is TGTGCCAGCAGTTCACCGTCCCTCGGGGAATCGTACTTC.

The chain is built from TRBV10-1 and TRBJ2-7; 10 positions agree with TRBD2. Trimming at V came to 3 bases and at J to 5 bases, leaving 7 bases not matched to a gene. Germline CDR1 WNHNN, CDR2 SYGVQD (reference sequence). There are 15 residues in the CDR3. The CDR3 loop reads CASSDERGGRNEQYF. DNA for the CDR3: TGCGCCAGCAGTGATGAGCGGGGGGGTCGGAACGAGCAGTACTTC.

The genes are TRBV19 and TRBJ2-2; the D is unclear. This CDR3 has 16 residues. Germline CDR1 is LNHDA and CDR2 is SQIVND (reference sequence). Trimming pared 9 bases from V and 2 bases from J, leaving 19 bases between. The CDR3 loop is CASKPGLGINTGELFF. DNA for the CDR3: TGTGCCAGCAAACCCGGGTTAGGGATAAACACCGGGGAGCTGTTTTTT.

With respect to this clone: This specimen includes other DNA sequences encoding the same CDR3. In DNA form, the CDR3 reads TGTGCCAGCTCACCGCGACAGGGGGAATACGAGCAGTACTTC. Its protein product is CASSPRQGEYEQYF. The V and J genes are TRBV18 and TRBJ2-7; 9 bases line up with TRBD1. The germline gives CDR1 KGHSH, CDR2 LQKENI. CDR3 length equals 14 residues. Trimming removed 3 bases from V and 4 bases from J; junction bases left unmatched: 4.

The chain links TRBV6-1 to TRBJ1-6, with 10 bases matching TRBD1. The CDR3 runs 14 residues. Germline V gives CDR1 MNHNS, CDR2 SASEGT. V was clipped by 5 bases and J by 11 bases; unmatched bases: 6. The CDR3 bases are TGTGCCAGCAGTTTGCGACAGGGGGCCGCACCCCTCCACTTT. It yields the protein CASSLRQGAAPLHF.

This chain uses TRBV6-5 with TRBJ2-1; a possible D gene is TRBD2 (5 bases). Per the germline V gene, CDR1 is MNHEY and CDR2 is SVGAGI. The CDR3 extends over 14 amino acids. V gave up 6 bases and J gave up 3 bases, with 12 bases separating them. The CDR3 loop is CASSQRAIYNEQFF. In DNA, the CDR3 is TGTGCCAGCAGCCAGAGGGCGATCTACAATGAGCAGTTCTTC.

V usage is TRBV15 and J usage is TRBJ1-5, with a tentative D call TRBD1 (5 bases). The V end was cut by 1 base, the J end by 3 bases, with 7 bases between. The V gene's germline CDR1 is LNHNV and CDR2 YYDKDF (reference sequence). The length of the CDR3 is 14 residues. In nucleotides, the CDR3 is TGTGCCACCAGCAGAGGGGGCGTCAATCAGCCCCAGCATTTT. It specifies CATSRGGVNQPQHF. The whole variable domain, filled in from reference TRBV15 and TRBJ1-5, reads DAMVIQNPRYQVTQFGKPVTLSCSQTLNHNVMYWYQQKSSQAPKLLFHYYDKDFNNEADTPDNFQSRRPNTSFCFLDIRSPGLGDTAMYLCATSRGGVNQPQHFGDGTRLSIL.

The CDR3 region is CASSLGEMAQYF. The CDR3 DNA sequence: TGCGCCAGCAGCTTGGGGGAAATGGCCCAGTACTTC. The chain carries TRBV5-1 and TRBJ2-5; D unclear. Germline V gives CDR1 SGHRS, CDR2 YFSETQ. V was cut by 0 bases and J by 9 bases, with 9 bases left in between. The length of the CDR3 is 12 residues.